The 7 T cell receptor beta chains reported below all come from one sample, sequenced in a study of regulatory T cells in long-lasting Graves disease. The time point here: newly diagnosed GD, antithyroid drugs for less than 3 months. Construction of the TCR library relied on RNA isolated from PBMCs. Arm-PCR of CDR3 regions with iRepertoire HTBI primers generated TCR beta libraries. Using its own MiXCR run on the multiplex PCR reads, TCRdb lists one record per CDR3 protein. This sample has a few hundred thousand distinct CDR3 sequences, with approximately 18% found just once. These data were also filed under a second study, of T cells in Graves' hyperthyroidism and ophthalmopathy.

Source: peripheral blood mononuclear cells (PBMCs), taken at new diagnosis, from a patient treated with antithyroid drugs. The receptors shown here come from a woman aged 25-40 years with Graves disease.

This clonotype was counted many times. This chain links TRBV6-1 with TRBJ1-5, with a tentative D call TRBD1 (5 bases). This CDR3 contains 17 residues. The V end was cut by 6 bases, the J end by 0 bases, with 18 bases between. Germline V lookup: CDR1 MNHNS, CDR2 SASEGT. CDR3 DNA sequence: TGTGCCAGCAGGACCACCTGGGGGGATGATAGCAATCAGCCCCAGCATTTT. This gives the protein CASRTTWGDDSNQPQHF.

The V gene is TRBV12-3 or TRBV12-4, the J gene TRBJ2-7, with D perhaps matching TRBD2 (7 bases). The CDR3 has 14 residues. Trimming took off 7 bases at V and 5 bases at J, with 18 bases between the two ends. This CDR3 reads CASTTWGGPHEQYF. The CDR3 coding sequence is TGTGCCAGCACTACCTGGGGGGGGCCCCACGAGCAGTACTTC.

This clonotype has at least ten counts. This chain links TRBV20-1 with TRBJ2-1, with D possibly being TRBD1 or TRBD2 (5 bases each). V gave up 4 bases and J gave up 3 bases, with 10 bases separating them. This CDR3 region has 13 residues. Germline assignment: CDR1 DFQATT and CDR2 SNEGSKA (reference sequence). DNA of the CDR3: TGCAGTGCTACCGGGACGGGCTACAATGAGCAGTTCTTC. This gives the protein CSATGTGYNEQFF.

This clonotype was counted at least ten times. The V and J genes are TRBV6-1 and TRBJ2-2, with D unresolved. The V gene's germline CDR1 is MNHNS and CDR2 SASEGT. There are 15 residues in the CDR3. Trimming removed 6 bases at V and 0 bases at J, with 11 bases between. The CDR3 protein is CASRIGHSNTGELFF. In DNA, the CDR3 is TGTGCCAGCAGAATTGGTCATTCGAACACCGGGGAGCTGTTTTTT.

The chain carries TRBV5-1 and TRBJ2-7; unclear D gene. Per germline, CDR1 SGHRS and CDR2 YFSETQ. Trimming shortened V by 5 bases and J by 3 bases, and 6 bases separated the two germline ends. This CDR3 region has 11 residues. CDR3 amino acids: CASRADYEQYF. In DNA, the CDR3 is TGCGCCAGCAGGGCGGACTACGAGCAGTACTTC.

This clonotype has more than one count but fewer than ten. CDR3 DNA: TGTGCCAGCAGCCGCGACGCAGGGGGGAAGCCCCAGCATTTT. It yields the protein CASSRDAGGKPQHF. The genes are TRBV7-9 and TRBJ1-5; TRBD1 matches at 7 bases. The CDR3 covers 14 residues. J lost 8 bases, V lost 5 bases, and 9 bases had no gene match. Germline CDR1 reads SEHNR; CDR2 reads FQNEAQ (reference sequence).

There are many counts of this clonotype. The chain employs TRBV15 and TRBJ2-5, with 8 bases aligning to TRBD1. Per the germline V gene, CDR1 is LNHNV and CDR2 is YYDKDF (reference sequence). CDR3 length equals 16 residues. V shed 3 bases, J shed 1 base, and the junction held 7 bases outside the gene matches. DNA of the CDR3: TGTGCCACCAGCAGGGAAGGGACAGGCCCCCAAGAGACCCAGTACTTC. This sequence encodes CATSREGTGPQETQYF.